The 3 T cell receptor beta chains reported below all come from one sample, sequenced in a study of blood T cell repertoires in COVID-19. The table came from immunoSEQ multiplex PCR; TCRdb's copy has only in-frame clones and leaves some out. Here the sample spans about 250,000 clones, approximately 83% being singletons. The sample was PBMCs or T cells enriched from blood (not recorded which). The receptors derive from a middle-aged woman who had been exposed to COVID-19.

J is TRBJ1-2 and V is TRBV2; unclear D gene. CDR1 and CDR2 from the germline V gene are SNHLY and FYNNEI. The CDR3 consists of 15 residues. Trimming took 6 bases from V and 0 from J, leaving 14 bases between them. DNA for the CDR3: TGTGCCAGCAGCGCCAGACCAGACACTAACTATGGCTACACCTTC. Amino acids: CASSARPDTNYGYTF.

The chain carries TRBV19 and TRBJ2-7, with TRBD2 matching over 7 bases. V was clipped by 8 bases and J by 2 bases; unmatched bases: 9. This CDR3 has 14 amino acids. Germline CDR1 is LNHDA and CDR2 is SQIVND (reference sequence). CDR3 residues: CASLGLADPYEQYF. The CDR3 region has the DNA TGTGCCAGTTTAGGGCTAGCGGATCCCTACGAGCAGTACTTC.

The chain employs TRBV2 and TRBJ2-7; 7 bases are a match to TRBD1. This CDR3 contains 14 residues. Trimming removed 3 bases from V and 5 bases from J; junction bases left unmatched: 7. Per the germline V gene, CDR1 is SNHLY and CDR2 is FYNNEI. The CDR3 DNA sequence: TGTGCCAGCAGTGATGGGCAGGGGGTCCACGAGCAGTACTTC. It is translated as CASSDGQGVHEQYF.